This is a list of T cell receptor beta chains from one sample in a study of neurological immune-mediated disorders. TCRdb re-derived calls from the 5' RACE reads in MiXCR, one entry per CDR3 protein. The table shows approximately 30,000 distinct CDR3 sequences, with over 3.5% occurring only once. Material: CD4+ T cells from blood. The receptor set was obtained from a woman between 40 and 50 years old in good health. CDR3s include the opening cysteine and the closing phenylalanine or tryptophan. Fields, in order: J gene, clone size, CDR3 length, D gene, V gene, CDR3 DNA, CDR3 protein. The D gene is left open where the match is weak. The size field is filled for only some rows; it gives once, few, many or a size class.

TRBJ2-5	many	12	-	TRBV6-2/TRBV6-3	TGTGCCAGCAGCCTCAACCGGGAGACCCAGTACTTC	CASSLNRETQYF
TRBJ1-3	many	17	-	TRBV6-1	TGTGCCAGCAGTGAATGGACCAGGGGCCGGGCTGGAAACACCATATATTTT	CASSEWTRGRAGNTIYF
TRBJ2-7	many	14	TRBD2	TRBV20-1	TGCAGTGCAGCGGGGGCGGGAGCGTCCTACGAGCAGTACTTC	CSAAGAGASYEQYF
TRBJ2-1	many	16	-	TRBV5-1	TGCGCCAGCAGCTTGGGACCGGGACTCCTTCACAATGAGCAGTTCTTC	CASSLGPGLLHNEQFF
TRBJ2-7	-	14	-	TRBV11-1	TGTGCCAGCAGCGCGGGACGGAGTGTAGGCGAGCAGTACTTC	CASSAGRSVGEQYF
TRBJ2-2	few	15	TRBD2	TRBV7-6	TGTGCCAGCAGCTATAGCGGGAAGAACACCGGGGAGCTGTTTTTT	CASSYSGKNTGELFF
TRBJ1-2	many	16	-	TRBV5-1	TGCGCCAGCAGCCAGGACAGTAAAAAAGGGGTCTATGGCTACACCTTC	CASSQDSKKGVYGYTF
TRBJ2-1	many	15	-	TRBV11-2	TGTGCCAGCAGCTTCGGTAAGGGTCCCTCCAATGAGCAGTTCTTC	CASSFGKGPSNEQFF
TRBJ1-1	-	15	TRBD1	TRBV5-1	TGCGCCAGCAGCTTGGAGGACAGGTCTTACACTGAAGCTTTCTTT	CASSLEDRSYTEAFF
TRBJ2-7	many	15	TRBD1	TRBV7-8	TGTGCCAGCAGCATACGACAGGGACCTTCCTACGAGCAGTACTTC	CASSIRQGPSYEQYF
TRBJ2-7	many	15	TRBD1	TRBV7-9	TGTGCCAGCAGCCCCCCGGGGACAGGGAGCTACGAGCAGTACTTC	CASSPPGTGSYEQYF
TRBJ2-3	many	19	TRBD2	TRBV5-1	TGCGCCAGCAGCTTTACCCAGTTGACTAGCGGGAGAACCACAGATACGCAGTATTTT	CASSFTQLTSGRTTDTQYF
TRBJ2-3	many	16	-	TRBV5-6	TGTGCCAGCAGCCTGGGAAGGGAGACCAGCACAGATACGCAGTATTTT	CASSLGRETSTDTQYF
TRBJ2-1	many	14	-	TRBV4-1	TGCGCCAGCAGCCAAGGCCAACAGGGAGATGAGCAGTTCTTC	CASSQGQQGDEQFF
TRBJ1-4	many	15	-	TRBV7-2	TGTGCCAGCAGCTTAGAGGCAGGGTACGCCGACTCGCCGTTTTTT	CASSLEAGYADSPFF
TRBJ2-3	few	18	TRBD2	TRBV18	TGTGCCAGCTCACCAGTTGCGTCTAGCGGGATTATCGCAGATACGCAGTATTTT	CASSPVASSGIIADTQYF
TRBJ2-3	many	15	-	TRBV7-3	TGTGCCAGCAGCACCCGGGGACAAAGCACAGATACGCAGTATTTT	CASSTRGQSTDTQYF
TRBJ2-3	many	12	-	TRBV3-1	TGTGCCAGCAGCCAAGATCTAAATACGCAGTATTTT	CASSQDLNTQYF
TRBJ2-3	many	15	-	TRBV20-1	TGCAGTGCTAGAGATTTTTCGGGGAGCCCGGATACGCAGTATTTT	CSARDFSGSPDTQYF
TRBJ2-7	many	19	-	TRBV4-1	TGCGCCAGCAGCCAAGATACCGCAGGCAGTGCGGGCGGAGGCTACGAGCAGTACTTC	CASSQDTAGSAGGGYEQYF
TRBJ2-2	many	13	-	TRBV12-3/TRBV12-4	TGTGCCAGCAGTTTTCGCGGGACCGGGGAGCTGTTTTTT	CASSFRGTGELFF
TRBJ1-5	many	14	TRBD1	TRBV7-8	TGTGCCAGCAGCTCTCAGGGGGCAGGTCAGCCCCAGCATTTT	CASSSQGAGQPQHF
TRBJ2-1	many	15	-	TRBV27	TGTGCCAGCAGTCCGCACAGGGCACCCTACAATGAGCAGTTCTTC	CASSPHRAPYNEQFF
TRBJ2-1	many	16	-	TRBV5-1	TGCGCCAGCAGCTTGAAAGGGGGGGCTACCTACAATGAGCAGTTCTTC	CASSLKGGATYNEQFF
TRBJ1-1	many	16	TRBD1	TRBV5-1	TGCGCCAGCAGGAAGAACCCCGGGACAGGGATCACTGAAGCTTTCTTT	CASRKNPGTGITEAFF
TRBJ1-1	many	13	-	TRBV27	TGTGCCAGCAGTTTATCGGGCCGAGGGGAAGCTTTCTTT	CASSLSGRGEAFF
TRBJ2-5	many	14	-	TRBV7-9	TGTGCCAGCAGCACCTGGACCAGCGAAGAGACCCAGTACTTC	CASSTWTSEETQYF
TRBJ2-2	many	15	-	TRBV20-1	TGCAGTGCTAGAGATCGAAGGGCGAACACCGGGGAGCTGTTTTTT	CSARDRRANTGELFF
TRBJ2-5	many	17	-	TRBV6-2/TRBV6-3	TGTGCCAGCAGCCTACCCAGAGGAAGACAGGCTCGGGAGACCCAGTACTTC	CASSLPRGRQARETQYF
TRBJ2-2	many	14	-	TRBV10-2	TGCGCCAGCAGTTCGGGGGCGAACACCGGGGAGCTGTTTTTT	CASSSGANTGELFF
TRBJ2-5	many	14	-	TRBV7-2	TGTGCCAGCAGCCCCCAGGGGCCCCAAGAGACCCAGTACTTC	CASSPQGPQETQYF
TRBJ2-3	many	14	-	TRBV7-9	TGTGCCAGCAGCTTAAGACAGGTCTTCGATACGCAGTATTTT	CASSLRQVFDTQYF
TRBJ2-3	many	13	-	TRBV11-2	TGTGCCAGCAGCCCCGTTGGGCCAGATACGCAGTATTTT	CASSPVGPDTQYF
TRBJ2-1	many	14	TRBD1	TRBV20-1	TGCAGTGCTATACAGGGGGCTTTTAACAATGAGCAGTTCTTC	CSAIQGAFNNEQFF
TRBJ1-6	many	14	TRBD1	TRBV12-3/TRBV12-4	TGTGCCAGCAGGGCCGGGACAGATAATTCACCCCTCCACTTT	CASRAGTDNSPLHF
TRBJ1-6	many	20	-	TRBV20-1	TGCAGTGCTAGGAAACATCCCCGGGCCTCCCAGGGCTTCTATAATTCACCCCTCCACTTT	CSARKHPRASQGFYNSPLHF
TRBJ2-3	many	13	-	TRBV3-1	TGTGCCAGCAGCCAAGATAGGAAGGCGGGGCAGTATTTT	CASSQDRKAGQYF
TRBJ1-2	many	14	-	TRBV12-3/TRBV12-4	TGTGCCAGCAGTTTAGTTGGGGGAGTCTATGGCTACACCTTC	CASSLVGGVYGYTF
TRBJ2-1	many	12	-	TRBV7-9	TGTGCCAGCAACCCAGTGGTTGCTGTGGAGTTCTTC	CASNPVVAVEFF
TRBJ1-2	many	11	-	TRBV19	TGTGCCAGCGGAGGGGAGGCGGGCTACACCTTC	CASGGEAGYTF
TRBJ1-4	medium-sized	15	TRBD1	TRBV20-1	TGCAGTGCTAGAGGCTGGGACAGGGAGGGGGAAAAACTGTTTTTT	CSARGWDREGEKLFF
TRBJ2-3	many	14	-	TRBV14	TGTGCCAGCAGCCCCCCCGGGGTTTTGGGTACGCAGTATTTT	CASSPPGVLGTQYF
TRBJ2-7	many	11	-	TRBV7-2	TGTGCCAGCAGCCGACTCAGAGAGCAGTACTTC	CASSRLREQYF
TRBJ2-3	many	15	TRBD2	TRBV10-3	TGTGCCATCAGGGGGACTAGTATCGGCACAGATACGCAGTATTTT	CAIRGTSIGTDTQYF
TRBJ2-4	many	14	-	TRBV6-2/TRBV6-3	TGTGCCAGCAGCTTAACCGGGACTGGAAACATTCAGTACTTC	CASSLTGTGNIQYF
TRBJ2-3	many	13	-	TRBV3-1	TGTGCCAGCAGCCAAAGAGGAAAGGATACGCAGTATTTT	CASSQRGKDTQYF
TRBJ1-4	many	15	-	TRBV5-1	TGCGCCAGCAGCCCCGACAGTGACTCAGCTGAAAAACTGTTTTTT	CASSPDSDSAEKLFF
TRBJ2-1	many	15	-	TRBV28	TGTGCCAGCACTTCCCCTAGGGGGGGGAGGAATGAGCAGTTCTTC	CASTSPRGGRNEQFF
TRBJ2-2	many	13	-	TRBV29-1	TGCAGCGTTCGGACCTCGAACACCGGGGAGCTGTTTTTT	CSVRTSNTGELFF
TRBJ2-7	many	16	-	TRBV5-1	TGCGCCAGCAGCTTTGAAGGACGTATTACCCCCTACGAGCAGTACTTC	CASSFEGRITPYEQYF
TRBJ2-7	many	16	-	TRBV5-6	TGTGCCAGCAGGGGGTCAAGGGCCATTAACTCCTACGAGCAGTACTTC	CASRGSRAINSYEQYF
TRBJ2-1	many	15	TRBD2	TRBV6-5	TGTGCCAGCAGTCCGGGACTAGCGTTTTACAATGAGCAGTTCTTC	CASSPGLAFYNEQFF
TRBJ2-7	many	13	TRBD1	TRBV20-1	TGCAGTGCTCCCGGGACAGGGCAGGACGAGCAGTACTTC	CSAPGTGQDEQYF
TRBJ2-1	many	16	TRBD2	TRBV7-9	TGTGCCAGCAGCGGGAGCGGGGGGGTAATCTACAATGAGCAGTTCTTC	CASSGSGGVIYNEQFF
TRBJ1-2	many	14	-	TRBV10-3	TGTGCCATCAGACCCCAACAGGGAAGCTATGGCTACACCTTC	CAIRPQQGSYGYTF
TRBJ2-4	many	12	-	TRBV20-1	TGCAGTGCCAGGGGAGGCGGGAACATTCAGTACTTC	CSARGGGNIQYF